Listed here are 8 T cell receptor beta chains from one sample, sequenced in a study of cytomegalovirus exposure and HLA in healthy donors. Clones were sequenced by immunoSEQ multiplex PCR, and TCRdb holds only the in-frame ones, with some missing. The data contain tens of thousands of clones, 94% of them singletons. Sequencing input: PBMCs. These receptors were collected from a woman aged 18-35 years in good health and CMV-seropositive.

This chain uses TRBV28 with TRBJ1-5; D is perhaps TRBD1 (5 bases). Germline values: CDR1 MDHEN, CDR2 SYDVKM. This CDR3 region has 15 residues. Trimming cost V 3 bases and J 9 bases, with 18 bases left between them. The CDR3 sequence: CASSLGEVSARPQHF. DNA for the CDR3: TGTGCCAGCAGTTTGGGGGAGGTTAGTGCTCGGCCCCAGCATTTT.

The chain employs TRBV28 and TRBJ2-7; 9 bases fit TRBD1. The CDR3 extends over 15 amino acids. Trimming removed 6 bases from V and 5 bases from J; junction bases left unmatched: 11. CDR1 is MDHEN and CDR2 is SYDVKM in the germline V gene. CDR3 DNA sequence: TGTGCCAGCAGGACTGCCGGGACAGGGATCCACGAGCAGTACTTC. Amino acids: CASRTAGTGIHEQYF.

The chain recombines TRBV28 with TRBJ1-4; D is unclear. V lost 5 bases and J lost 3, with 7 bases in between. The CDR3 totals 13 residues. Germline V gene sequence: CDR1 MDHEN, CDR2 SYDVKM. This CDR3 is CASSLDSNEKLFF. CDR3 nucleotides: TGTGCCAGCAGTCTCGACTCTAATGAAAAACTGTTTTTT.

In nucleotides, the CDR3 is TGTGCCATCAGCCCGGTCGGGTCGGATGGCTACACCTTC. Translation: CAISPVGSDGYTF. The V call is TRBV10-3, the J call TRBJ1-2; D unresolved. The CDR3 is made up of 13 amino acids. Germline V CDR1 and CDR2: ENHRY, SYGVKD. Trimming took off 6 bases at V and 6 bases at J, with 14 bases between the two ends.

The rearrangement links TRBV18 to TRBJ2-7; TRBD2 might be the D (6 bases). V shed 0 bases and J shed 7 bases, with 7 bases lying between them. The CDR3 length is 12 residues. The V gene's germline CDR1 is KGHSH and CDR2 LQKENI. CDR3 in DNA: TGTGCCAGCTCACCACCTAGCGGAGAGCAGTACTTC. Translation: CASSPPSGEQYF.

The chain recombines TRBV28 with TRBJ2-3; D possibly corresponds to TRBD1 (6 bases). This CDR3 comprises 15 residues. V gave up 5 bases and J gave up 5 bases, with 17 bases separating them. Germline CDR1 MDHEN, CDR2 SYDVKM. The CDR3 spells CASSVAGASGDTQYF. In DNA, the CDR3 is TGTGCCAGCAGTGTCGCAGGGGCCTCCGGAGATACGCAGTATTTT.

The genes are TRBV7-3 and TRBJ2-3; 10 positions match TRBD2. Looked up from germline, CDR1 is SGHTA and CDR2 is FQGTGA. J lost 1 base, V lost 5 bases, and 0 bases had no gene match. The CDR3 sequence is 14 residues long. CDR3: CASSLAGGTDTQYF. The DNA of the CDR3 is TGTGCCAGCAGCCTAGCGGGGGGCACAGATACGCAGTATTTT.

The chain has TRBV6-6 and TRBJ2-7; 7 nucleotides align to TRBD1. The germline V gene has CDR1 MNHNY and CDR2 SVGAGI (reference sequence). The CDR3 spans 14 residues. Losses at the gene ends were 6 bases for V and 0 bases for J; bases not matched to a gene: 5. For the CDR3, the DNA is TGTGCCAGCAGCCATGACAGGGCCTCCTACGAGCAGTACTTC. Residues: CASSHDRASYEQYF.